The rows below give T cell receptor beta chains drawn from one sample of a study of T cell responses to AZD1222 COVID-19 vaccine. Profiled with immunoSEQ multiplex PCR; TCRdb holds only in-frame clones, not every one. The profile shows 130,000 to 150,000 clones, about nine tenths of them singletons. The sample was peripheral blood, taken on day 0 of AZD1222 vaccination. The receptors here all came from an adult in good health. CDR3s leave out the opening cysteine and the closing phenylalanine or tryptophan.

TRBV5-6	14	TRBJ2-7	ASSLAKRQGGYEQY
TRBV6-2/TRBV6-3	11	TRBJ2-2	ASSYTNTGELF
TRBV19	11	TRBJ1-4	ASSGTGREKLF
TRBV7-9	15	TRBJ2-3	ASSSRGLAGDTDTQY
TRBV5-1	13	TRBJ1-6	ASSLDRVSNSPLH
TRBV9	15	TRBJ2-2	ASSAWKLAENTGELF
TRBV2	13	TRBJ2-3	ASSAGTEFTDTQY
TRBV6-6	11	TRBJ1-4	ASSYSGTGALF
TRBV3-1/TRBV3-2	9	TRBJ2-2	ASSQGWELF
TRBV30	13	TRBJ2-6	AWSVPVSGANVLT
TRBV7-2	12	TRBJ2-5	ASSLAWGQETQY
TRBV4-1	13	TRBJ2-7	ASSHLVTGDYEQY
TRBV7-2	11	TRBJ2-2	ASSREATGELF
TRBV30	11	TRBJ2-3	AWSEGWTDTQY
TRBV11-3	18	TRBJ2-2	ASSSGLAPPEKKNTGELF
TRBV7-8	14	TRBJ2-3	ASSWGGVAGTDTQY
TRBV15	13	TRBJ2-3	ATSSTGTPTDTQY
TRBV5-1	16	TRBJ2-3	ASSKGLAGLTSTDTQY
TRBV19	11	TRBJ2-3	ASSITGTDTQY
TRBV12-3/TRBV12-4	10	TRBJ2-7	ASSLPLGEQY
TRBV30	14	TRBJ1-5	AWGTPFRTGNQPQH
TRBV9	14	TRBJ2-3	ASSVSPTKSTDTQY
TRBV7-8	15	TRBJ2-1	ASSNLLRTRDYNEQF
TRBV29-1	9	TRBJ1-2	SVSGNYGYT
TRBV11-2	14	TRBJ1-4	ASSSRGRQGAEKLF
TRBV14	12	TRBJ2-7	ASSQVDRGYEQY
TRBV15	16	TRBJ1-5	ATSRGRLWADSNQPQH
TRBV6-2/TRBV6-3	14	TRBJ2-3	ASSNTLAGGTDTQY
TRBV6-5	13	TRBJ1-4	ASSYSGGKSEKLF
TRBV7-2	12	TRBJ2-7	ASSSRTDVGEQY
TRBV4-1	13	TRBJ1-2	ASSQDLGGANGYT
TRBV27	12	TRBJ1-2	ASSLSATVYGYT
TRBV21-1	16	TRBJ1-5	ASGPGQGFPHSNQPQH
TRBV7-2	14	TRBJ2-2	ASSPGQGPNTGELF
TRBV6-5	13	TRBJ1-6	ASSRSDGLYSPLH
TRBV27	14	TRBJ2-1	ASSVLTSGFYNEQF
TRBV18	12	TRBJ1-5	ASSPSGSNQPQH
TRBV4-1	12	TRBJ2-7	ASSQVAASYEQY
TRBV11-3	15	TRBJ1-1	ASSLGRSRRANTEAF
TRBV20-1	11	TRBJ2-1	SASWGSYNEQF
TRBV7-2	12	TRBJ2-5	ASRFRDSQETQY
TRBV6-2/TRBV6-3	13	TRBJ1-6	ASSDPGQGQTPLH
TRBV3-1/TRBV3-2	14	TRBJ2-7	ASSHARSGDYYEQY
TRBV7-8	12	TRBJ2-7	ASSPRDRVGEQY
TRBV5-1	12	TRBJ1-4	ASSSTGIREKLF
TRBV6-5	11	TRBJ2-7	ASKVAGKDEQY
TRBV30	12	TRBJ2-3	ALHGRLSTDTQY
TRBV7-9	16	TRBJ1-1	ASSSGSWDHRKNTEAF
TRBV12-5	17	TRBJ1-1	ASALSLRIGALMNTEAF
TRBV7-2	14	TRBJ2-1	ASSLARASGSVEQF
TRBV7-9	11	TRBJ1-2	ASSLHTYYGYT
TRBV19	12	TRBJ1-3	ASIGGEAGNTIY
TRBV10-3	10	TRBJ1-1	ALRDLGTEAF
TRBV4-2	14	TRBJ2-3	ASSQFQASGSDTQY
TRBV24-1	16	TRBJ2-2	ATSDDGQGGPNTGELF
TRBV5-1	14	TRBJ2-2	ASSWGLAGGPGELF
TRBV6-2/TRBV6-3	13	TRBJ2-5	ASSRLASGQETQY
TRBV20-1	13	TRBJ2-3	SASWLAGSTDTQY
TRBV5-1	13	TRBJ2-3	ASSLALAGTDTQY
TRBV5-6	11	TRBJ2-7	ASSRGNNYEQY